This T cell receptor beta chain was documented in a study of post-analysis software for immune sequencing data. The study, taken as a whole, reports: Among 5 or 6 TRBV segments more frequent in patients than controls were TRBV5-6, TRBV5-1 and TRBV20-1.

The V gene's germline CDR1 is SQVTM and CDR2 ANQGSEA. This CDR3 has 14 amino acids. Trimming pared 1 base from V and 6 bases from J, leaving 13 bases between. As to this clonotype: Its antigen is undetermined.

Unique molecular identifiers tagged the TCR beta cDNA libraries. TCRdb processed the PCR reads anew with MiXCR; each CDR3 protein has one entry. This sample carries hundreds of thousands of distinct CDR3 sequences, around 64% of them seen once, and the ten largest clones take about 10%. The sequenced material came from blood. This TCR was recovered from a girl aged 2-10 years with multiple sclerosis. The rearrangement uses TRBV29-1 and TRBJ2-1; weak D call: TRBD1 (7 bases). DNA of the CDR3: TGCAGCGTTGAAGGGGGCCAGGGGGGCAATGAGCAGTTCTTC. This gives the protein CSVEGGQGGNEQFF.